The 30 T cell receptor beta chains given below trace back to one sample, sequenced in a study of T-cell reconstitution after alpha-beta-depleted transplantation in children (dated by TCRdb to between 2015 and 2016). Library construction relied on PCR. Sequenced using an Illumina HiSeq 2500. TCR library preparation used molecular barcoding, with unique molecular identifiers applied to normalize quantification of the TCRbeta repertoire. TCRdb handled the public reads itself, with Q25 trimming in fastp and clone calling in MiXCR, and kept productive beta chains. Rows with a matching CDR3 protein are joined into one entry that keeps the most common DNA and genes. This sample holds around 700,000 distinct CDR3 sequences; roughly 13% were observed only once. Jointly, the top ten make up roughly 0.77% of the sample. The treatment or condition tag for this specimen amounts to: allogeneic hematopoietic cell transplantation with graft depleted of TCRalphabeta T cells and CD19 B cells.

Sequencing was performed on PBMCs, taken before TCRalphabeta/CD19-depleted stem cell transplant. Receptors were obtained from a girl aged 2-15 years with congenital amegakaryocytic thrombocytopenia, due to receive a stem cell transplant.

This clonotype was found many times. The chain employs TRBV29-1 and TRBJ1-1, with D unresolved. CDR1 SQVTM and CDR2 ANQGSEA come from the germline V gene. This CDR3 has 13 residues. The CDR3 DNA is TGCGCTGTTACAGAGGCCCCCACCACTGAAGCTTTCTTT. Translating gives CAVTEAPTTEAFF.

The chain links TRBV29-1 to TRBJ2-1; TRBD1 matches 9 bases. The ends lost 6 bases at V and 9 bases at J; junction bases unmatched: 9. The CDR3 loop spans 13 amino acids. Germline V lookup: CDR1 SQVTM, CDR2 ANQGSEA. CDR3 in DNA: TGCAGCGTGGGGGACAGGGAGTTGATTGAGCAGTTCTTC. This codes for CSVGDRELIEQFF.

This clonotype was seen ten or more times. The rearrangement joins TRBV5-1 to TRBJ2-1; D might be TRBD1 (6 bases). CDR3 size: 13 residues. Trimming removed 9 bases at V and 6 bases at J, with 16 bases between. Germline CDR1 SGHRS, CDR2 YFSETQ. CDR3 sequence: CATKGRGGNEQFF. CDR3 DNA: TGCGCCACCAAAGGTAGAGGGGGCAATGAGCAGTTCTTC.

The table lists this clonotype with a count of one. The chain is built from TRBV7-9 and TRBJ1-1; no reliable D call. V lost 5 bases and J lost 7, with 14 bases in between. CDR1 is SEHNR, CDR2 FQNEAQ, per germline (reference sequence). The CDR3 is made up of 13 amino acids. CDR3 DNA: TGTGCCAGCAGCCCCCCCCACCTAAGTGAAGCTTTCTTT. Translated: CASSPPHLSEAFF.

This clonotype has more than one count but fewer than ten. The chain carries TRBV28 and TRBJ2-7, with D maybe TRBD2 (5 bases). Trimming shortened V by 6 bases and J by 3 bases, and 21 bases separated the two germline ends. The CDR3 is 16 amino acids. Germline V gene lookup returns CDR1 MDHEN and CDR2 SYDVKM. This CDR3 is CASSSWSDSLYYEQYF. CDR3 DNA sequence: TGTGCCAGCAGCTCCTGGTCGGACTCCCTGTACTACGAGCAGTACTTC.

Worth noting for this clonotype: With a much larger clone just one base away, this may be a read error. The chain couples TRBV12-5 to TRBJ2-1; D gene uncertain. Germline V lookup: CDR1 LGHNT, CDR2 FRNRAP. Trimming stripped 5 bases from V and 9 bases from J, with 17 bases between. The CDR3 sequence is 14 residues long. The CDR3 loop reads CASGPETRRTEQFF. The DNA of the CDR3 is TGTGCTAGTGGTCCCGAGACTCGCAGGACTGAGCAGTTCTTC. The full variable domain, with the rest looked up from reference TRBV12-5 and TRBJ2-1, is DARVTQTPRHKVTEMGQEVTMRCQPILGHNTVFWYRQTMMQGLELLAYFRNRAPLDDSGMPKDRFSAEMPDATLATLKIQPSEPRDSAVYFCASGPETRRTEQFFGPGTRLTVL.

In nucleotides, the CDR3 is TGCAGTGCAGGGGACAGCGTCCCGGTATTCAGCTCCTACAATGAGCAGTTCTTC. Protein sequence: CSAGDSVPVFSSYNEQFF. This chain links TRBV20-1 with TRBJ2-1, with TRBD1 matching over 7 bases. The CDR3 consists of 18 residues. Germline V gives CDR1 DFQATT, CDR2 SNEGSKA (reference sequence). With V trimmed by 6 bases and J by 0 bases, 17 bases remained unmatched.

The gene calls are TRBV5-1 and TRBJ2-5; D uncertain. This CDR3 has 14 amino acids. The germline V gene has CDR1 SGHRS and CDR2 YFSETQ. The germline V and J ends were trimmed by 4 bases and 5 bases, with 15 bases remaining between them. CDR3 in DNA: TGCGCCAGCAGCCCCGGGTCGGTGGGGGAGACCCAGTACTTC. Translating gives CASSPGSVGETQYF.

With respect to this clonotype: This likely came from a read error, as a far larger clone is one base away. The chain joins TRBV3-1 to TRBJ2-7; no reliable D call. The germline CDR1 and CDR2 sequences are LGHDT and YNNKEL (reference sequence). The CDR3 runs to 12 residues. The CDR3 is CASGQDWGEQYF. CDR3 sequence (DNA): TGTGCCAGCGGCCAAGATTGGGGCGAGCAGTACTTC.

This chain links TRBV15 with TRBJ2-7, with TRBD2 as a possible D gene (5 bases). Germline loops: CDR1 LNHNV, CDR2 YYDKDF (reference sequence). The CDR3 contains 14 residues. V lost 11 bases and J 5 bases, leaving 22 bases between the germline ends. CDR3 in amino acids: CAEVKKRGYDEQYF. In DNA form, the CDR3 reads TGTGCCGAGGTAAAAAAAAGAGGGTACGACGAGCAGTACTTC.

This clonotype was observed many times. The chain employs TRBV20-1 and TRBJ2-4; 10 nucleotides align to TRBD1. Germline-derived CDR1 and CDR2 are DFQATT and SNEGSKA (reference sequence). This CDR3 contains 13 residues. V lost 1 base and J lost 8; bases outside the gene matches: 2. The CDR3 here is CSARGTGGYIQYF. The CDR3 DNA reads as TGCAGTGCTAGAGGGACAGGGGGATACATTCAGTACTTC.

A remark on this clonotype: A much larger clone differs from this one at a single base, so this may be a read error. The CDR3 protein is CASSRKTGDLEKLFF. Here the CDR3 DNA reads TGCGCCAGCAGCCGGAAGACGGGAGACCTTGAAAAACTGTTTTTT. The chain links TRBV5-1 to TRBJ1-4; D is uncertain. Looked up from germline, CDR1 is SGHRS and CDR2 is YFSETQ. The CDR3 sequence is 15 residues long. With 4 bases removed from V and 7 bases from J, the gap between germline ends came to 17 bases.

This chain joins TRBV5-6 and TRBJ2-7; TRBD1 matches 8 bases. Germline V lookup: CDR1 SGHDT, CDR2 YYEEEE. Trimming at V came to 3 bases and at J to 6 bases, leaving 8 bases not matched to a gene. This CDR3 is 14 amino acids long. CDR3 DNA sequence: TGTGCCAGCAGCTCCCCGACAGGGGCCGCCGAGCAGTACTTC. This encodes CASSSPTGAAEQYF.

This clonotype appeared a few times. This sequence joins TRBV20-1 and TRBJ1-6; D is undetermined. Germline V gene sequence: CDR1 DFQATT, CDR2 SNEGSKA (reference sequence). V shed 4 bases and J shed 3 bases, with 4 bases lying between them. The CDR3 consists of 12 residues. The DNA for the CDR3 is TGCAGTGCTAATAGCTATAATTCACCCCTCCACTTT. Translation: CSANSYNSPLHF.

The chain joins TRBV20-1 to TRBJ2-2; D gene uncertain. V lost 7 bases and J lost 0, with 9 bases in between. Germline loops: CDR1 DFQATT, CDR2 SNEGSKA (reference sequence). The CDR3 runs 13 residues. CDR3 coding DNA: TGCAGTGTCCAGGAAGCGAACACCGGGGAGCTGTTTTTT. Its translation is CSVQEANTGELFF.

The V call is TRBV20-1, the J call TRBJ2-3; no reliable D call. The CDR3 runs to 12 residues. V was shortened by 3 bases and J by 5 bases, with 9 bases between the two germline ends. Looked up from germline, CDR1 is DFQATT and CDR2 is SNEGSKA (reference sequence). In nucleotides, the CDR3 is TGCAGTGCTAGGGAGTACGGAGATACGCAGTATTTT. This gives the protein CSAREYGDTQYF.

Many counts were recorded for this clonotype. The V gene is TRBV7-8, the J gene TRBJ1-4, with D unclear. This CDR3 spans 14 amino acids. Trimming shortened V by 5 bases and J by 8 bases, and 15 bases separated the two germline ends. Germline V gene lookup returns CDR1 SGHVS and CDR2 FQNEAQ. The CDR3 spells CASSPAFLSEKLFF. CDR3 coding DNA: TGTGCCAGCAGCCCCGCTTTCCTCTCGGAAAAACTGTTTTTT.

The chain joins TRBV7-3 to TRBJ2-7; 8 bases line up with TRBD2. The V segment lost 1 base and the J segment 2 bases; nucleotides outside the gene matches: 4. The CDR3 runs to 15 residues. The germline V gene has CDR1 SGHTA and CDR2 FQGTGA. CDR3 DNA sequence: TGTGCCAGCAGCTTAAGAGCGGGAGAGACCTACGAGCAGTACTTC. Translation gives CASSLRAGETYEQYF. Filled out from reference TRBV7-3 and TRBJ2-7, the complete variable domain reads GAGVSQTPSNKVTEKGKYVELRCDPISGHTALYWYRQSLGQGPEFLIYFQGTGAADDSGLPNDRFFAVRPEGSVSTLKIQRTERGDSAVYLCASSLRAGETYEQYFGPGTRLTVT.

The rearrangement uses TRBV6-1 and TRBJ2-1; no clear D. The germline CDR1 and CDR2 sequences are MNHNS and SASEGT. The length of the CDR3 is 12 residues. Between the trimmed V and J ends, which lost 7 bases and 4 bases, there was a span of 8 bases. The CDR3 is CASKVAYNEQFF. CDR3 sequence (DNA): TGTGCCAGCAAGGTCGCATACAATGAGCAGTTCTTC.

This chain uses TRBV6-1 with TRBJ2-3; D gene ambiguous. The germline V gene encodes CDR1 MNHNS and CDR2 SASEGT. CDR3 length: 14 residues. The V and J ends lost 5 bases and 2 bases respectively, with 11 bases between them. This chain's CDR3 is CASSPTLITDTQYF. Written as DNA, the CDR3 is TGTGCCAGCAGTCCCACGCTGATCACAGATACGCAGTATTTT.

This clonotype was seen repeatedly, ten times or more. The chain links TRBV29-1 to TRBJ2-1, with D perhaps matching TRBD2 (5 bases). The ends were cut back, 4 bases at V and 4 bases at J, with 5 bases in the middle. The CDR3 is 11 amino acids. The germline V gene encodes CDR1 SQVTM and CDR2 ANQGSEA. The CDR3 here is CSVGTYNEQFF. The CDR3 nucleotides read TGCAGCGTTGGGACTTACAATGAGCAGTTCTTC.

This clonotype showed up many times. The chain has TRBV12-3 or TRBV12-4 and TRBJ2-2; 8 positions match TRBD1. With 3 bases clipped from V and 4 bases from J, the junction kept 1 base outside the gene matches. The CDR3 has 14 residues. The CDR3 loop is CASSFTGGTGELFF. The CDR3 DNA follows: TGTGCCAGCAGTTTTACAGGGGGCACCGGGGAGCTGTTTTTT.

This clonotype was recorded at least ten times. This chain uses TRBV29-1 with TRBJ2-7, with 8 bases matching TRBD2. After removal of 4 bases from V and 4 bases from J, the junction contained 3 bases not matched to a gene. The V gene's germline CDR1 is SQVTM and CDR2 ANQGSEA. This CDR3 comprises 12 residues. Here the CDR3 DNA reads TGCAGCGTTGTGGCTAGCGGGTACGAGCAGTACTTC. Encoded protein: CSVVASGYEQYF.

In this sample, this clonotype turned up a few times. The chain uses TRBV20-1 and TRBJ1-6; D not resolved. The CDR3 is 12 amino acids. V lost 5 bases and J 7 bases, leaving 9 bases between the germline ends. The V gene's germline CDR1 is DFQATT and CDR2 SNEGSKA (reference sequence). CDR3 sequence reads: CSASAGNSPLHF. The CDR3 DNA reads TGCAGTGCTTCAGCCGGAAATTCACCCCTCCACTTT.

In its sample, this clonotype was seen many times. The CDR3, as DNA: TGTGCCACCAGTGATTTGCTTCACAGGGACGGCACAGATACGCAGTATTTT. It encodes CATSDLLHRDGTDTQYF. J is TRBJ2-3 and V is TRBV24-1, with D perhaps matching TRBD1 (6 bases). The germline gives CDR1 KGHDR, CDR2 SFDVKD. V was trimmed by 0 bases and J by 1 base, leaving 13 bases between them. The CDR3 has 17 residues.

This clonotype was counted many times. This chain joins TRBV5-1 and TRBJ2-3; no firm D call. V lost 0 bases to trimming and J lost 3 bases, with 8 bases between them. Per germline, CDR1 SGHRS and CDR2 YFSETQ. The CDR3 extends over 14 amino acids. The CDR3 region has the DNA TGCGCCAGCAGCTTGGGTTCTCAAACAGATACGCAGTATTTT. It specifies CASSLGSQTDTQYF. Full variable domain (remainder filled in from reference TRBV5-1 and TRBJ2-3): KAGVTQTPRYLIKTRGQQVTLSCSPISGHRSVSWYQQTPGQGLQFLFEYFSETQRNKGNFPGRFSGRQFSNSRSEMNVSTLELGDSALYLCASSLGSQTDTQYFGPGTRLTVL.

This clonotype was observed at least ten times. The chain carries TRBV5-6 and TRBJ2-5; 7 bases agree with TRBD2. The trim removed 3 bases at V and 3 bases at J, leaving 2 bases unmatched. CDR3 length equals 13 residues. Germline V gene lookup returns CDR1 SGHDT and CDR2 YYEEEE. The CDR3 coding sequence is TGTGCCAGCAGCTGGGACTACAAAGAGACCCAGTACTTC. Its protein is CASSWDYKETQYF.

This clonotype appeared many times. The chain uses TRBV5-1 and TRBJ2-1; no reliable D call. Germline V gives CDR1 SGHRS, CDR2 YFSETQ. V was cut by 0 bases and J by 8 bases, with 3 bases left in between. The CDR3 loop spans 11 amino acids. The CDR3, as DNA: TGCGCCAGCAGCTTGGCGCATGAGCAGTTCTTC. The encoded protein is CASSLAHEQFF.

This clonotype was seen just once. The chain combines TRBV5-1 with TRBJ2-3, with 9 bases lining up with TRBD2. The CDR3 contains 17 residues. Germline lookup yields CDR1 SGHRS and CDR2 YFSETQ. The trim removed 4 bases at V and 5 bases at J, leaving 14 bases unmatched. The CDR3 region is CASSNPTSGWGKDTQYF. For the CDR3, the DNA is TGCGCCAGCAGCAACCCTACTAGCGGGTGGGGGAAAGATACGCAGTATTTT.

V usage is TRBV7-9 and J usage is TRBJ2-1; 11 nucleotides agree with TRBD2. Trimming cost V 5 bases and J 7 bases; bases outside gene matches: 13. CDR1 and CDR2 (germline): SEHNR, FQNEAQ (reference sequence). This CDR3 contains 17 residues. In nucleotides, the CDR3 is TGTGCCAGCAGCCTACGGGAGTTAGCGGGAGGGCAAAATGAGCAGTTCTTC. Amino acids: CASSLRELAGGQNEQFF.